This is a list of T cell receptor beta chains from one sample in a study of blood T cell repertoires in COVID-19. Sequenced by immunoSEQ multiplex PCR; TCRdb stores in-frame clones only, minus some. The sample contains roughly 190,000 clones, about four fifths of which appear only once. Material for sequencing was PBMCs or T cells enriched from blood (not recorded which). These receptors originate from a woman in her twenties or thirties who had been exposed to COVID-19. CDR3s include the opening cysteine and the closing phenylalanine or tryptophan. A D gene is named only where the DNA matches it firmly. For some rows the clone size is stated as once, few or many, or as a class when expanded; others skip it.

>NA|TRBJ1-1|TRBV6-2/TRBV6-3|NA
CASSSNQGLGTEAFF
TGTGCCAGCAGCTCGAACCAGGGATTGGGCACTGAAGCTTTCTTT
>once|TRBJ2-3|TRBV2|NA
CASSDRIGTDTQYF
TGTGCCAGCAGTGACAGGATTGGCACAGATACGCAGTATTTT
>few|TRBJ1-5|TRBV6-2/TRBV6-3|NA
CASSSGQPQHF
TGTGCCAGCAGTTCGGGTCAGCCCCAGCATTTT
>NA|TRBJ1-1|TRBV5-4|NA
CASSLAPENTEAFF
TGTGCCAGCAGCTTGGCGCCAGAGAACACTGAAGCTTTCTTT
>many|TRBJ1-5|TRBV4-1|NA
CASSQAISQPQHF
TGCGCCAGCAGCCAAGCAATCAGTCAGCCCCAGCATTTT
>NA|TRBJ1-5|TRBV6-2/TRBV6-3|NA
CASSYEYQPQHF
TGTGCCAGCAGTTACGAGTATCAGCCCCAGCATTTT
>NA|TRBJ1-1|TRBV19|TRBD1
CASRSDRAEAFF
TGTGCCAGTAGATCTGACAGGGCTGAAGCTTTCTTT
>NA|TRBJ1-4|TRBV7-2|NA
CASSLSGATNEKLFF
TGTGCCAGCAGCTTAAGTGGAGCAACTAATGAAAAACTGTTTTTT
>NA|TRBJ2-7|TRBV3-1/TRBV3-2|TRBD1
CASSQYWGTELYEQYF
TGTGCCAGCAGCCAATATTGGGGGACAGAGCTCTACGAGCAGTACTTC
>NA|TRBJ1-1|TRBV6-6|NA
CASFGGATEAFF
TGTGCCAGCTTCGGAGGGGCCACTGAAGCTTTCTTT
>NA|TRBJ1-1|TRBV3-1/TRBV3-2|NA
CASSQEGPMNTEAFF
TGTGCCAGCAGCCAAGAGGGGCCTATGAACACTGAAGCTTTCTTT
>NA|TRBJ2-7|TRBV5-1|NA
CASSPGTFGTYEQYF
TGCGCCAGCAGCCCCGGGACATTTGGAACCTACGAGCAGTACTTC
>once|TRBJ2-6|TRBV7-9|TRBD1
CASSPGQAGANVLTF
TGTGCCAGCAGCCCGGGACAGGCCGGGGCCAACGTCCTGACTTTC
>NA|TRBJ1-1|TRBV10-1|TRBD1
CASSEYRTGGYTEAFF
TGCGCCAGCAGTGAGTACAGGACAGGGGGATACACTGAAGCTTTCTTT
>NA|TRBJ2-7|TRBV5-1|NA
CASSLVAGDSYEQYF
TGCGCCAGCAGCTTGGTAGCAGGGGACTCCTACGAGCAGTACTTC
>NA|TRBJ1-1|TRBV12-3/TRBV12-4|NA
CASSPGGTEAFF
TGTGCCAGCAGCCCAGGAGGGACTGAAGCTTTCTTT
>NA|TRBJ2-2|TRBV6-2/TRBV6-3|TRBD1
CASRYRGSVVTGELFF
TGTGCCAGCAGGTACAGGGGATCGGTTGTCACCGGGGAGCTGTTTTTT